This T cell receptor (beta chain) appears in the sequencing data of a study of T cell responses to AZD1222 COVID-19 vaccine. Study summary: Doses given second, at about 4 or about 12 weeks, were pooled.

As to this clone: Its specificity is unknown.

The germline CDR1 and CDR2 sequences are SQVTM and ANQGSEA. The ends were cut back, 2 bases at V and 0 bases at J, with 7 bases in the middle. The CDR3 loop spans 13 amino acids. The method was immunoSEQ multiplex PCR; TCRdb's version includes in-frame clones alone and lacks a portion of them. The repertoire includes some 130,000 clones, about 93% of them detected once, and about 9% sits in the top ten. The study's findings and limits: There were repertoire samples only from the period after the peak T cell response. Spike-specific TCR repertoires showed rising breadth and depth after two AZD1222 doses. Donors were largely white British and mainly female; clonal diversity was possibly underestimated.

This rearrangement joins TRBV29-1 to TRBJ1-1; no definite D call. Specimen: peripheral blood, collected on day 0 of AZD1222 vaccination. The sequence was collected from an adult in good health. CDR3 in amino acids: CSVETQLNTEAFF. CDR3 in DNA: TGCAGCGTTGAAACACAGTTGAACACTGAAGCTTTCTTT.